The 26 T cell receptor beta chains reported below all come from one sample, sequenced in a study of PD-L1 blockade in urothelial cancer. Profiled with immunoSEQ multiplex PCR; TCRdb holds only in-frame clones, not every one. This table holds 45,000 to 65,000 clones, 85% found once. Time point meaning: pretreatment peripheral blood. The sequences come from PBMCs, collected around atezolizumab (anti-PD-L1) treatment. These receptors were taken from a man aged 65-85 years with urothelial cancer.

The chain recombines TRBV27 with TRBJ2-7, with 8 bases identical to TRBD1. This CDR3 region has 13 residues. V trimming: 5 bases; J trimming: 4 bases; junction bases outside the gene matches: 4. Germline values: CDR1 MNHEY, CDR2 SMNVEV (reference sequence). The CDR3 sequence is CASSPTGGYEQYF. The CDR3 DNA sequence: TGTGCCAGCAGTCCTACAGGGGGGTACGAGCAGTACTTC.

This clone was counted only a few times. The chain joins TRBV18 to TRBJ1-1, with TRBD1 matching 7 bases. CDR1 is KGHSH, CDR2 LQKENI, per germline. Trimming took 3 bases from V and 0 from J; bases not matched to a gene: 7. This CDR3 contains 16 residues. The CDR3: CASSPRDSPMNTEAFF. The CDR3 bases are TGTGCCAGCTCACCCCGGGACAGTCCCATGAACACTGAAGCTTTCTTT. The full variable domain, its missing parts supplied by reference TRBV18 and TRBJ1-1, is NAGVMQNPRHLVRRRGQEARLRCSPMKGHSHVYWYRQLPEEGLKFMVYLQKENIIDESGMPKERFSAEFPKEGPSILRIQQVVRGDSAAYFCASSPRDSPMNTEAFFGQGTRLTVV.

The CDR3 sequence is CASSGTSGREGEQFF. Here the CDR3 DNA reads TGCGCCAGCAGCGGGACTAGCGGGAGGGAAGGGGAGCAGTTCTTC. The gene calls are TRBV10-2 and TRBJ2-1, with 16 bases that match TRBD2. V gave up 6 bases and J gave up 10 bases; unmatched junction bases: 6. The CDR3 consists of 15 residues. The germline V gene encodes CDR1 WSHSY and CDR2 SAAADI.

J is TRBJ2-7 and V is TRBV27, with 10 bases lining up with TRBD1. Germline V gene sequence: CDR1 MNHEY, CDR2 SMNVEV (reference sequence). The CDR3 spans 15 residues. V was clipped by 5 bases and J by 3 bases; unmatched bases: 7. The CDR3 nucleotides read TGTGCCAGCAGTCCCGGGACAGGGGTAGTCTACGAGCAGTACTTC. Translating gives CASSPGTGVVYEQYF.

The DNA of the CDR3 is TGCGCCAGCAGCCAAGGGGGGGTTCAGCCCCAGCATTTT. Translating it yields CASSQGGVQPQHF. V is TRBV4-1 and J is TRBJ1-5; D is perhaps TRBD1 (5 bases). The V end lost 1 base, the J end lost 6 bases, and 7 bases lay between the germline ends. The V gene's germline CDR1 is MGHRA and CDR2 YSYEKL. The CDR3 runs 13 residues.

This rearrangement joins TRBV11-3 to TRBJ2-7; D not certain. The length of the CDR3 is 10 residues. The germline V gene has CDR1 SGHNT and CDR2 YENEEA. The ends were cut back, 8 bases at V and 7 bases at J, with 9 bases in the middle. Here the CDR3 DNA reads TGTGCCAGCTGCCCTCAGGAGCAGTACTTC. It yields the protein CASCPQEQYF.

The V and J genes are TRBV2 and TRBJ2-7; TRBD2 matches at 7 bases. V was clipped by 2 bases and J by 3 bases; unmatched bases: 7. Germline CDR1 SNHLY, CDR2 FYNNEI. This CDR3 is 15 amino acids long. The CDR3 nucleotides are TGTGCCAGCAGTGAATCCTCTAGCGGACACTACGAGCAGTACTTC. This sequence encodes CASSESSSGHYEQYF.

The rearrangement uses TRBV6-1 and TRBJ2-5; TRBD2 matches at 7 bases. From germline, CDR1 is MNHNS and CDR2 SASEGT. With V trimmed by 2 bases and J by 2 bases, 8 bases remained unmatched. The CDR3 loop spans 16 amino acids. CDR3 residues: CASSERPSGLQETQYF. The CDR3 region has the DNA TGTGCCAGCAGTGAACGGCCTAGCGGACTACAAGAGACCCAGTACTTC.

This chain links TRBV6-6 with TRBJ1-6; 8 bases agree with TRBD1. Germline V CDR1 and CDR2: MNHNY, SVGAGI (reference sequence). The CDR3 runs 13 residues. Trimming at V came to 6 bases and at J to 14 bases, leaving 9 bases not matched to a gene. DNA for the CDR3: TGTGCCAGCAGGGATTTGGACAGGGAATCCCTCCACTTT. It yields the protein CASRDLDRESLHF.

The chain is built from TRBV5-1 and TRBJ2-1; TRBD2 matches 11 bases. The J segment lost 6 bases and the V segment lost 5 bases, leaving 13 bases of the junction unmatched. The germline V gene encodes CDR1 SGHRS and CDR2 YFSETQ. There are 17 residues in the CDR3. The CDR3 DNA is TGCGCCAGCAGTCCTGCCTATAGCGGGAGGGGTATCAATGAGCAGTTCTTC. Translated: CASSPAYSGRGINEQFF.

The chain links TRBV19 to TRBJ1-1, with 8 bases fitting TRBD1. J was trimmed by 3 bases and V by 3 bases; bases with no gene match: 3. This CDR3 comprises 14 residues. Germline lookup yields CDR1 LNHDA and CDR2 SQIVND (reference sequence). CDR3 bases: TGTGCCAGTAGTATGGACAGGGTCGACACTGAAGCTTTCTTT. This translates into CASSMDRVDTEAFF.

This clone has just a few counts. V usage is TRBV7-3 and J usage is TRBJ2-2, with a possible D match to TRBD1 (5 bases). Per the germline V gene, CDR1 is SGHTA and CDR2 is FQGTGA. This CDR3 region has 14 residues. V lost 5 bases and J 5 bases, leaving 12 bases between the germline ends. The CDR3 DNA sequence: TGTGCCAGCAGCCTAAACCCAGGGACCGGGGAGCTGTTTTTT. Translation gives CASSLNPGTGELFF.

J is TRBJ2-7 and V is TRBV27, with D possibly TRBD1 on 6 matching bases. The germline V and J ends were trimmed by 2 bases and 0 bases, with 11 bases remaining between them. Germline V lookup: CDR1 MNHEY, CDR2 SMNVEV (reference sequence). The CDR3 covers 15 residues. DNA of the CDR3: TGTGCCAGCAGTTTAGAGGCAGGGGTCTCCTACGAGCAGTACTTC. Translating it yields CASSLEAGVSYEQYF.

In this sample, this clone turned up a few times. The chain couples TRBV2 to TRBJ1-1; a possible D gene is TRBD1 (5 bases). V lost 4 bases, J lost 3 bases, and 9 bases lay in between. The CDR3 loop spans 13 amino acids. CDR1 and CDR2 from the germline V gene are SNHLY and FYNNEI. CDR3 protein: CASSVDSYTEAFF. The CDR3 nucleotides read TGTGCCAGCAGTGTAGACAGCTACACTGAAGCTTTCTTT.

The gene calls are TRBV6-5 and TRBJ1-5; D remains unclear. Deletions cut 3 bases from V and 1 base from J, with 10 bases between. CDR3 size: 15 residues. Germline V gives CDR1 MNHEY, CDR2 SVGAGI. The CDR3 sequence: CASSYGLGSNQPQHF. CDR3 DNA sequence: TGTGCCAGCAGTTATGGCCTGGGCAGCAATCAGCCCCAGCATTTT.

The V gene is TRBV11-3, the J gene TRBJ2-1; D is possibly TRBD2 (6 bases). CDR1 and CDR2 from the germline V gene are SGHNT and YENEEA. V dropped 3 bases and J dropped 4 bases, with 16 bases sitting between them. The CDR3 is 16 amino acids. The CDR3 is CASSFGGVGKYNEQFF. DNA of the CDR3: TGTGCCAGCAGCTTCGGGGGAGTAGGGAAATACAATGAGCAGTTCTTC.

V is TRBV21-1 and J is TRBJ2-2; no DNA check was done on the table's D call, TRBD2. TRBV21-1 is a pseudogene locus. The CDR3 is 17 residues long. CDR3 coding DNA: TGTGCCAGCAGCAAACGTCTTAGTCCCTCGGTGGCCGGGGAGCTGTTTTTT. Protein product: CASSKRLSPSVAGELFF.

The chain employs TRBV2 and TRBJ1-1; tentative D call: TRBD1 (6 bases). Germline loops: CDR1 SNHLY, CDR2 FYNNEI. The CDR3 sequence is 14 residues long. The ends were cut back, 6 bases at V and 5 bases at J, with 16 bases in the middle. CDR3 DNA: TGTGCCAGCAGGGGGGGAGGGGGGTATACTGAAGCTTTCTTT. The encoded protein is CASRGGGGYTEAFF.

The chain uses TRBV19 and TRBJ2-7, with 12 bases matching TRBD2. Germline loops: CDR1 LNHDA, CDR2 SQIVND (reference sequence). V shed 6 bases, J shed 6 bases, and the junction held 9 bases outside the gene matches. The CDR3 is 15 residues long. The CDR3 DNA sequence: TGTGCCAGTAGGGGGTCCGGGACTAGCGGGTTCGAGCAGTACTTC. Its translation: CASRGSGTSGFEQYF. Looking up the rest from reference TRBV19 and TRBJ2-7 gives the full variable domain: DGGITQSPKYLFRKEGQNVTLSCEQNLNHDAMYWYRQDPGQGLRLIYYSQIVNDFQKGDIAEGYSVSREKKESFPLTVTSAQKNPTAFYLCASRGSGTSGFEQYFGPGTRLTVT.

The table lists this clone with a few counts. V is TRBV28 and J is TRBJ2-1; possibly TRBD1 for D (5 bases). The ends were cut back, 6 bases at V and 4 bases at J, with 19 bases in the middle. Germline V gene sequence: CDR1 MDHEN, CDR2 SYDVKM. This CDR3 has 16 amino acids. The CDR3 DNA follows: TGTGCCAGCAGCTCCCCTTACGGACAAGGTTACAATGAGCAGTTCTTC. Its protein product is CASSSPYGQGYNEQFF.

CDR3: CASSSLTAGKTEAFF. The DNA of the CDR3 is TGTGCCAGCAGCTCGCTGACGGCAGGAAAGACTGAAGCTTTCTTT. The chain couples TRBV11-2 to TRBJ1-1; no clear D gene. Germline CDR1 SGHAT, CDR2 FQNNGV. This CDR3 has 15 amino acids. Deletions cut 4 bases from V and 5 bases from J, with 17 bases between.

The rearrangement uses TRBV15 and TRBJ1-5; D unresolved. With 0 bases removed from V and 7 bases from J, the gap between germline ends came to 13 bases. Germline V gives CDR1 LNHNV, CDR2 YYDKDF (reference sequence). CDR3 length equals 15 residues. CDR3 protein: CATSRDLREGQPQHF. The CDR3 coding sequence is TGTGCCACCAGCAGAGATCTGAGGGAAGGCCAGCCCCAGCATTTT.

The J gene is TRBJ2-1, the V gene TRBV5-1, with 10 bases that match TRBD1. The CDR3 has 16 residues. The germline V gene has CDR1 SGHRS and CDR2 YFSETQ. V lost 4 bases and J lost 0; bases outside the gene matches: 4. The CDR3 bases are TGCGCCAGCAGCCCGGGACAGGGGAACTCCTACAATGAGCAGTTCTTC. This translates into CASSPGQGNSYNEQFF.

The chain couples TRBV6-5 to TRBJ1-5, with a weak D call TRBD1 (5 bases). This CDR3 region has 16 residues. CDR1 and CDR2 from the germline V gene are MNHEY and SVGAGI. Trimming left V 0 bases short and J 6 bases short, with 15 bases between. The CDR3 coding sequence is TGTGCCAGCAGTTACTCGGGGCAGGGCTATGGTCAGCCCCAGCATTTT. It translates to CASSYSGQGYGQPQHF.

The chain combines TRBV18 with TRBJ1-1, with 9 bases aligning to TRBD1. V trimming: 6 bases; J trimming: 9 bases; junction bases outside the gene matches: 11. The CDR3 runs to 14 residues. CDR1 and CDR2 (germline): KGHSH, LQKENI. The chain's CDR3 is CASSPPGTGIQAFF. For the CDR3, the DNA is TGTGCCAGCTCCCCTCCCGGGACAGGGATTCAAGCTTTCTTT.

V and J are TRBV11-2 and TRBJ2-7, with TRBD1 identical over 8 bases. Germline V lookup: CDR1 SGHAT, CDR2 FQNNGV. V was pared by 1 base and J by 5 bases, with 4 bases of the junction left unmatched. The CDR3 has 14 amino acids. The CDR3 protein is CASSLGGTGDEQYF. The CDR3 coding sequence is TGTGCCAGCAGCTTAGGTGGGACAGGCGACGAGCAGTACTTC. The full variable domain, completed using reference TRBV11-2 and TRBJ2-7, is EAGVAQSPRYKIIEKRQSVAFWCNPISGHATLYWYQQILGQGPKLLIQFQNNGVVDDSQLPKDRFSAERLKGVDSTLKIQPAKLEDSAVYLCASSLGGTGDEQYFGPGTRLTVT.